This passage covers 26 T cell receptor beta chains from one sample sequenced in a study of T cell responses to AZD1222 COVID-19 vaccine. The method was immunoSEQ multiplex PCR; TCRdb's version includes in-frame clones alone and lacks a portion of them. The sample records under 200,000 clones, roughly nine tenths being singletons. The sequencing here drew on peripheral blood, taken on day 0 of AZD1222 vaccination. The receptors were sampled from an adult in good health.

This chain uses TRBV6-2 or TRBV6-3 with TRBJ2-7; D remains ambiguous. The V end lost 1 base, the J end lost 6 bases, and 4 bases lay between the germline ends. The germline V gene has CDR1 MNHEY and CDR2 SVGEGT. This CDR3 is 11 amino acids long. This chain's CDR3 is CASSYLSEQYF. DNA of the CDR3: TGTGCCAGCAGTTACTTGTCCGAGCAGTACTTC.

The chain links TRBV12-2 to TRBJ2-7. TRBV12-2 is noted as a pseudogene. The CDR3 is 14 amino acids. This CDR3 is CASRLAGTSYEQYF. The CDR3 region has the DNA TGTGCAAGTCGCTTAGCCGGCACAAGCTACGAGCAGTACTTC.

The chain employs TRBV6-5 and TRBJ1-1; possible D gene TRBD1, 6 bases. The V and J ends lost 7 bases and 4 bases respectively, with 16 bases between them. The V gene's germline CDR1 is MNHEY and CDR2 SVGAGI. CDR3 length equals 14 residues. As DNA, the CDR3 is TGTGCCAGCACCCGCAACAGGGTTGGCACTGAAGCTTTCTTT. This gives the protein CASTRNRVGTEAFF.

There are a few counts of this clone. The V call is TRBV28, the J call TRBJ2-4; D is possibly TRBD2 (6 bases). Trimming left V 6 bases short and J 0 bases short, with 21 bases between. Germline CDR1 is MDHEN and CDR2 is SYDVKM. The CDR3 is 18 amino acids. The CDR3 nucleotides read TGTGCCAGCAGCCCTACCACCGGACGGGGACTAGCCAAAAACATTCAGTACTTC. Its protein is CASSPTTGRGLAKNIQYF.

The chain employs TRBV7-9 and TRBJ2-5, with 8 bases identical to TRBD1. V was pared by 3 bases and J by 4 bases, with 1 base of the junction left unmatched. Germline V CDR1 and CDR2: SEHNR, FQNEAQ (reference sequence). The CDR3 has 13 amino acids. In DNA form, the CDR3 reads TGTGCCAGCAGCTTCACAGGGGGAGAGACCCAGTACTTC. This translates into CASSFTGGETQYF.

For this clone: This same CDR3 is encoded by further DNA sequences in the sample. The rearrangement joins TRBV5-1 to TRBJ1-3; D is unresolved. Germline loops: CDR1 SGHRS, CDR2 YFSETQ. The CDR3 length is 15 residues. V lost 1 base and J lost 0, with 8 bases in between. DNA for the CDR3: TGCGCCAGCAGCTTGTCCGGCAGCTCTGGAAACACCATATATTTT. It yields the protein CASSLSGSSGNTIYF.

The chain uses TRBV19 and TRBJ2-3; 9 positions match TRBD2. CDR3 size: 16 residues. Germline V gene sequence: CDR1 LNHDA, CDR2 SQIVND (reference sequence). With V trimmed by 4 bases and J by 1 base, 6 bases remained unmatched. CDR3 region: CASSSGGGLGTDTQYF. The DNA for the CDR3 is TGTGCCAGTAGTAGCGGGGGGGGCCTCGGCACAGATACGCAGTATTTT.

The chain carries TRBV12-3 or TRBV12-4 and TRBJ1-1, with D possibly matching TRBD1 (6 bases). The CDR3 totals 13 residues. Trimming pared 5 bases from V and 1 base from J, leaving 8 bases between. In DNA, the CDR3 is TGTGCCAGCAGTCGGACAGCGAACACTGAAGCTTTCTTT. As protein: CASSRTANTEAFF.

V gene TRBV7-2 combines with J gene TRBJ1-3; 8 nucleotides align to TRBD1. The CDR3 is 15 amino acids. From germline, CDR1 is SGHTA and CDR2 FQGNSA. J was trimmed by 1 base and V by 5 bases; bases with no gene match: 4. CDR3 DNA: TGTGCCAGCAGCCGCGACAGGGGTTCTGGAAACACCATATATTTT. It translates to CASSRDRGSGNTIYF.

The chain has TRBV10-3 and TRBJ2-1; 8 bases map to TRBD1. V lost 6 bases to trimming and J lost 10 bases; unmatched junction nucleotides: 8. Germline lookup yields CDR1 ENHRY and CDR2 SYGVKD. The CDR3 extends over 13 amino acids. The CDR3 spells CAIRKTGDSEQFF. DNA for the CDR3: TGTGCCATCAGGAAGACAGGGGACAGCGAGCAGTTCTTC.

The rearrangement links TRBV12-2 to TRBJ1-1; the table's D call TRBD1 went unverified against the DNA. TRBV12-2 is a documented pseudogene. This CDR3 is built from 15 residues. The CDR3: CASRFQTDLNTEAFF. CDR3 DNA: TGTGCAAGTCGCTTCCAGACAGACTTGAACACTGAAGCTTTCTTT.

V usage is TRBV27 and J usage is TRBJ2-7, with D tentatively TRBD1 (5 bases). This CDR3 spans 15 amino acids. CDR1 is MNHEY, CDR2 SMNVEV, per germline (reference sequence). V was trimmed by 1 base and J by 3 bases, leaving 13 bases between them. The CDR3 coding sequence is TGTGCCAGCAGTTTATATACAGGTTCTAACTACGAGCAGTACTTC. Residues: CASSLYTGSNYEQYF.

The chain joins TRBV28 to TRBJ1-3; perhaps TRBD1 as D (6 bases). This CDR3 has 16 residues. The V gene lost 1 base and the J gene lost 2 bases, with 12 bases spanning the gap. The V gene's germline CDR1 is MDHEN and CDR2 SYDVKM. The chain's CDR3 is CASSLSRGGTGNTIYF. The CDR3 coding sequence is TGTGCCAGCAGTTTATCAAGGGGGGGCACTGGAAACACCATATATTTT.

The rearrangement links TRBV19 to TRBJ1-2; no clear D. The CDR3 is 14 amino acids. CDR1 is LNHDA and CDR2 is SQIVND in the germline V gene (reference sequence). The V end lost 3 bases, the J end lost 4 bases, and 12 bases lay between the germline ends. The CDR3 DNA reads as TGTGCCAGTAGTATTCCGGCAGGCCTCTATGGCTACACCTTC. Amino acid sequence: CASSIPAGLYGYTF.

This clone was observed a single time. At one end, the junction sequence differs from germline, possibly due to a read error. The rearrangement joins TRBV6-5 to TRBJ2-7; 7 nucleotides align to TRBD1. This CDR3 is built from 13 residues. Germline CDR1 is MNHEY and CDR2 is SVGAGI. The CDR3 nucleotides read TGTGCTAGCAGGAGAACAGGGGATCGCGAGCAGTACTTC. It translates to CASRRTGDREQYF.

The chain couples TRBV28 to TRBJ1-1, with a tentative D call TRBD1 (5 bases). Per germline, CDR1 MDHEN and CDR2 SYDVKM. The CDR3 loop spans 12 amino acids. V was shortened by 8 bases and J by 0 bases, with 7 bases between the two germline ends. DNA of the CDR3: TGTGCCAGCTCGGACATGAACACTGAAGCTTTCTTT. Its protein product is CASSDMNTEAFF.

The chain links TRBV29-1 to TRBJ1-1; D call uncertain. Trimming stripped 6 bases from V and 3 bases from J, with 8 bases between. This CDR3 spans 11 amino acids. Germline CDR1 reads SQVTM; CDR2 reads ANQGSEA. The CDR3 reads CSVHTDTEAFF. In nucleotides, the CDR3 is TGCAGCGTGCATACGGACACTGAAGCTTTCTTT.

The rearrangement links TRBV27 to TRBJ1-1, with D unclear. Germline V lookup: CDR1 MNHEY, CDR2 SMNVEV (reference sequence). The CDR3 sequence is 14 residues long. The germline V and J ends were trimmed by 5 bases and 2 bases, with 12 bases remaining between them. This chain's CDR3 is CASSPLLGNTEAFF. Here the CDR3 DNA reads TGTGCCAGCAGTCCCCTGCTGGGAAACACTGAAGCTTTCTTT.

This sequence joins TRBV6-5 and TRBJ2-3, with unresolved D. The V end lost 10 bases, the J end lost 1 base, and 15 bases lay between the germline ends. This CDR3 spans 14 amino acids. CDR1 is MNHEY, CDR2 SVGAGI, per germline. The CDR3 protein is CATYRALGTDTQYF. In nucleotides, the CDR3 is TGTGCCACCTACCGGGCCCTTGGCACAGATACGCAGTATTTT.

This chain uses TRBV19 with TRBJ2-3, with 8 bases matching TRBD1. CDR1 and CDR2 (germline): LNHDA, SQIVND (reference sequence). This CDR3 is 14 amino acids long. Germline trimming cut 5 bases from V and 4 bases from J; bases unmatched to any gene: 5. CDR3 coding DNA: TGTGCCAGTAGTCCGCAGGGGGCTGCAGATACGCAGTATTTT. As protein: CASSPQGAADTQYF.

This sequence joins TRBV28 and TRBJ1-4; D is perhaps TRBD1 (5 bases). Between the trimmed V and J ends, which lost 5 bases and 11 bases, there was a span of 18 bases. The CDR3 loop spans 14 amino acids. CDR1 is MDHEN, CDR2 SYDVKM, per germline. The CDR3 DNA reads as TGTGCCAGCAGTCCCCCACTGGGGGTCGGGAAACTGTTTTTT. It encodes CASSPPLGVGKLFF.

The chain is built from TRBV28 and TRBJ1-5, with TRBD1 matching 9 bases. The CDR3 is made up of 15 amino acids. In germline, CDR1 is MDHEN, CDR2 SYDVKM. V trimming: 7 bases; J trimming: 0 bases; junction bases outside the gene matches: 4. In DNA, the CDR3 is TGTGCCAGCAATGTACAGGGGGCTAGCAATCAGCCCCAGCATTTT. Its protein product is CASNVQGASNQPQHF. Full variable domain (missing parts from reference TRBV28 and TRBJ1-5): DVKVTQSSRYLVKRTGEKVFLECVQDMDHENMFWYRQDPGLGLRLIYFSYDVKMKEKGDIPEGYSVSREKKERFSLILESASTNQTSMYLCASNVQGASNQPQHFGDGTRLSIL.

The genes are TRBV5-5 and TRBJ2-5; 7 nucleotides line up with TRBD2. CDR1 and CDR2 from the germline V gene are SGHKS and YYEKEE (reference sequence). After removal of 1 base from V and 2 bases from J, the junction contained 5 bases not matched to a gene. This CDR3 has 15 residues. The CDR3 protein is CASSLKGGPQETQYF. The CDR3 coding sequence is TGTGCCAGCAGCTTGAAGGGAGGGCCTCAAGAGACCCAGTACTTC.

This chain joins TRBV2 and TRBJ1-4, with unresolved D. The V and J ends lost 7 bases and 4 bases respectively, with 16 bases between them. Germline V CDR1 and CDR2: SNHLY, FYNNEI. This CDR3 spans 15 amino acids. This chain's CDR3 is CASIEAGSSNEKLFF. CDR3 DNA: TGTGCCAGCATCGAAGCGGGGTCCAGTAATGAAAAACTGTTTTTT.

This chain joins TRBV3-1 (or the pseudogene TRBV3-2) and TRBJ1-4; 8 nucleotides line up with TRBD1. The germline CDR1 and CDR2 sequences are LGHDT and YNNKEL (reference sequence). Unmatched junction bases numbered 22, after V lost 2 bases and J lost 8 bases. CDR3 length: 20 residues. The DNA of the CDR3 is TGTGCCAGCAGCCAATTCCGGGACAGGAACTCGGTGGTTTTAGGCGAAAAACTGTTTTTT. Its translation is CASSQFRDRNSVVLGEKLFF.

This chain joins TRBV14 and TRBJ1-4; no definite D call. Germline V gene lookup returns CDR1 SGHDN and CDR2 FVKESK. CDR3 length equals 18 residues. V lost 0 bases to trimming and J lost 4 bases, with 18 bases between them. The CDR3 sequence is CASSQDKGARRNNEKLFF. The CDR3 nucleotides read TGTGCCAGCAGCCAAGATAAGGGAGCCAGACGCAATAATGAAAAACTGTTTTTT.